The TCR beta chain under discussion was sequenced for a study of neoadjuvant anti-PD-1 for oral cavity cancer. The overall study: Patients without progression got a fourth dose around day 43.

In the case of this clone: The antigen is unknown.

Specified time point: after neoadjuvant nivolumab, at surgical resection. Patients were newly diagnosed with stage II-IVA oral cavity squamous cell carcinoma without prior systemic or radiation treatment. Per germline, CDR1 MGHRA and CDR2 YSYEKL. J lost 7 bases, V lost 4 bases, and 9 bases had no gene match. This CDR3 is 15 amino acids long. Broader study findings: Treg/Th17 ratio rose with pretreatment blood and fell with post-treatment tumor TCRbeta clonality.

Blood libraries mostly used approximately 0.5 ug genomic DNA, six replicates each. Some clones are missing from TCRdb's copy, which holds only in-frame ones; the method was immunoSEQ multiplex PCR. The sample consists of 9,500 to 15,000 clones, about 64% of them appearing once. The sample was PBMCs, taken after nivolumab (anti-PD-1) treatment. This receptor was identified in a person aged 40-85 years with oral cavity squamous cell carcinoma. The chain joins TRBV4-1 to TRBJ1-1; 10 bases line up with TRBD1. CDR3 in amino acids: CASSLRQGAFSEAFF. The CDR3 nucleotides read TGCGCCAGCAGCCTAAGACAGGGGGCATTTAGTGAAGCTTTCTTT.